These T cell receptor beta chains were read from a single sample in a study of T cells after yellow fever vaccination. TCRdb itself ran the 5' RACE reads through MiXCR, one entry per CDR3 protein. In the table there are about 340,000 distinct CDR3 sequences, around 13% of which are singletons. Sequences were derived from CD4+ T cells sorted from PBMCs, sampled 15 days after the yellow fever booster vaccination. These receptors all come from a man between 18 and 29 years old who received the YFV17D yellow fever vaccine. The CDR3 runs from the conserved cysteine through the conserved F or W. Fields, in order: D gene, clone size, V gene, J gene, CDR3 DNA, CDR3 protein. D genes are given only for firm matches. Only some rows state a clone size, as once, few, many or a class for expanded clones.

-,many,TRBV7-2,TRBJ2-1,TGTGCCAGCAGCTCTTCTTCCGGCAATGAGCAGTTCTTC,CASSSSSGNEQFF
TRBD1,few,TRBV20-1,TRBJ2-7,TGCAGTGCCACGGGACAGGTAGTGAGCGAGCAGTACTTC,CSATGQVVSEQYF
TRBD1,-,TRBV7-2,TRBJ1-2,TGTGCCAGCACCGCCAGGGGGTTAGAGTATGGCTACACCTTC,CASTARGLEYGYTF
TRBD2,-,TRBV29-1,TRBJ2-7,TGCAGCGTTGAAGAGGGGTTTCACGCTAGCGGGGCTTACGAGCAGTACTTC,CSVEEGFHASGAYEQYF
-,-,TRBV6-2/TRBV6-3,TRBJ1-1,TGTGCCAGCAGTTCGTGGAATCGAGCTTTCTTT,CASSSWNRAFF
TRBD1,few,TRBV19,TRBJ2-3,TGTGCCAGTAGTTTGGGACAGGTTCGGTATTTT,CASSLGQVRYF
-,-,TRBV4-3,TRBJ1-5,TGCGCCAGCAGCCAAGATTGGGTGGGGGCTCGCAATCAGCCCCAGCATTTT,CASSQDWVGARNQPQHF
TRBD1,-,TRBV30,TRBJ2-1,TGTGCCTGGAGTGAAACCGGGACAGGGGACTTCTTC,CAWSETGTGDFF
TRBD1,-,TRBV7-2,TRBJ2-5,TGTGCCAGCAGCCCGTCCCGGACAGGTCCAGGGACCCAGTACTTC,CASSPSRTGPGTQYF
-,few,TRBV5-4,TRBJ2-3,TGTGCCAGCAGCTCACGGGGGACTCGCCCAGATACGCAGTATTTT,CASSSRGTRPDTQYF
TRBD1,few,TRBV29-1,TRBJ1-2,TGCAGCGAACATACCCCCGGGACAGACCCTGGCTACACCTTC,CSEHTPGTDPGYTF
TRBD2,few,TRBV7-2,TRBJ2-1,TGTGCCAGCAGCTTAGAGCCTAGCGGCTCCAATGAGCAGTTCTTC,CASSLEPSGSNEQFF
-,few,TRBV6-5,TRBJ2-3,TGTGCCAGCAGCCCTTACAGGGTCAGGGATACGCAGTATTTT,CASSPYRVRDTQYF
TRBD1,few,TRBV7-9,TRBJ2-7,TGTGCCAGCACCTCCCGGACAGGGAGCGAGCAGTACTTC,CASTSRTGSEQYF
TRBD1,-,TRBV5-5,TRBJ2-3,TGTGCCAGCAGCTTAGGACAGGGGCGGGGAGATACGCAGTATTTT,CASSLGQGRGDTQYF
-,-,TRBV12-3/TRBV12-4,TRBJ2-2,TGTGCCAGCAGTTTAAGGTCTGCTGGGGGAGTTTTGACCGGGGAGCTGTTTTTT,CASSLRSAGGVLTGELFF
TRBD1,-,TRBV2,TRBJ1-2,TGTGCCAGCATCGGACAGGGCGGGTATGGCTACACCTTC,CASIGQGGYGYTF
-,-,TRBV9,TRBJ2-3,TGTGCCAGCAGCGTAGAATTGCAAACAGATACGCAGTATTTT,CASSVELQTDTQYF
-,-,TRBV4-2,TRBJ2-5,TGTGCCAGCAGCCAAGAAGGGTTAGCGCGAGAGACCCAGTACTTC,CASSQEGLARETQYF
-,few,TRBV9,TRBJ2-5,TGTGCCAGCAGCGCAAGACAGGAAGGGACCCAGTACTTC,CASSARQEGTQYF
TRBD1,-,TRBV6-6,TRBJ1-1,TGTGCCAGCAACCCGGGACAGGGGCGGAACACTGAAGCTTTCTTT,CASNPGQGRNTEAFF
-,many,TRBV6-5,TRBJ2-6,TGTGCCAGCTGTTTGGGCCCTGGGGCCAACGTCCTGACTTTC,CASCLGPGANVLTF
-,-,TRBV7-2,TRBJ1-1,TGTGCCAGCAGCTTAGTTTGGATGAACACTGAAGCTTTCTTT,CASSLVWMNTEAFF
-,few,TRBV3-1,TRBJ1-4,TGTGCCAGCAGCCAACCGAAGGGGAGAGGAAAGGTTTTT,CASSQPKGRGKVF
TRBD1,few,TRBV7-6,TRBJ2-3,TGTGCCAGCAGCGCCCAGACAGGGAGCACAGATACGCAGTATTTT,CASSAQTGSTDTQYF
-,few,TRBV3-1,TRBJ2-2,TGTGCCAGCAGCCAAGTCCCCGGAAGCGCCGGGGAGCTGTTTTTT,CASSQVPGSAGELFF
TRBD2,few,TRBV10-3,TRBJ2-5,TGTGCCATCAGCGGGGGGGTCGGGGAGACCCAGTACTTC,CAISGGVGETQYF
TRBD1,few,TRBV7-6,TRBJ2-7,TGTGCCAGCAGCTTAGCGCCGGGACAGACCTACGAGCAGTACTTC,CASSLAPGQTYEQYF
-,-,TRBV12-3/TRBV12-4,TRBJ1-5,TGTGCCAGCTCTCCGACGGGGGGCCAGCCCCAGCATTTT,CASSPTGGQPQHF
-,-,TRBV6-5,TRBJ1-6,TGTGCCAGCAGCCTCCGCTCGGGACCGAAAATATCACCCCTCCACTTT,CASSLRSGPKISPLHF
-,few,TRBV15,TRBJ2-1,TGTGCCACCGGTGAGGACCACCCTTTCAATGAGCAGTTCTTC,CATGEDHPFNEQFF
-,many,TRBV4-3,TRBJ2-3,TGCGCCAGCAGCCAAGACGATCTGAGGGATACGCAGTATTTT,CASSQDDLRDTQYF
TRBD2,few,TRBV5-1,TRBJ2-4,TGCGCCAGCAGCTTGGTGGAGCGGGGGGGCTCCAAAAACATTCAGTACTTC,CASSLVERGGSKNIQYF
-,-,TRBV6-5,TRBJ1-2,TGTGCCAGCAGCCGATATGACGGTGGCTACACCTTC,CASSRYDGGYTF
TRBD1,few,TRBV20-1,TRBJ1-5,TGCAGTGCTAAACAGGGGGCCCCAAATCAGCCCCAGCATTTT,CSAKQGAPNQPQHF
TRBD2,-,TRBV7-9,TRBJ2-1,TGTGCCAGCAGCTTATTATTTCGGGGGGACAATGAGCAGTTCTTC,CASSLLFRGDNEQFF
-,few,TRBV20-1,TRBJ2-7,TGCAGTGCTTCACGAGAAGGGACCTACGAGCAGTACTTC,CSASREGTYEQYF
-,-,TRBV4-1,TRBJ2-2,TGCGCCAGCAGCCGCTTCTCTGGAGGGGACACCGGGGAGCTGTTTTTT,CASSRFSGGDTGELFF
TRBD2,few,TRBV28,TRBJ2-3,TGTGCCAGCAGTACTCCGACTAGCGGGGGATATACGCAGTATTTT,CASSTPTSGGYTQYF
-,-,TRBV5-6,TRBJ1-1,TGTGCCAGCAGCTTGGAATCGGTTCAGGGAGCTTTCTTT,CASSLESVQGAFF
-,-,TRBV20-1,TRBJ1-6,TGCAGTGCTCCCGGACATTCTTTGACTAATTCACCCCTCCACTTT,CSAPGHSLTNSPLHF
-,-,TRBV9,TRBJ2-5,TGTGCCAGCAGCGATCGGACATCCCAAGAGACCCAGTACTTC,CASSDRTSQETQYF
TRBD1,-,TRBV7-9,TRBJ1-5,TGTGCCAGCAGTTATGACAGGGATCAGCCCCAGCATTTT,CASSYDRDQPQHF
TRBD1,few,TRBV20-1,TRBJ2-4,TGCAGTGCCCCCCGTGGACAGGGGATAGCCATTCAGTACTTC,CSAPRGQGIAIQYF
-,few,TRBV12-3/TRBV12-4,TRBJ2-2,TGTGCCAGCAGTCCCAAGAGGGGCACCGGGGAGCTGTTTTTT,CASSPKRGTGELFF
-,many,TRBV6-5,TRBJ1-1,TGTGCCAGCAGTTACAACGCGTTGAACACTGAAGCTTTCTTT,CASSYNALNTEAFF
TRBD2,-,TRBV10-3,TRBJ2-7,TGTGCCATGGGGGGAGGGTTTAGCGGGGCGAACTACGAGCAGTACTTC,CAMGGGFSGANYEQYF
TRBD2,few,TRBV12-5,TRBJ2-3,TGTGCTAGTGGTTTTAATAGCGGGGGTAGCACAGATACGCAGTATTTT,CASGFNSGGSTDTQYF
TRBD2,few,TRBV7-3,TRBJ2-3,TGTGCCAGCAGCACCAGCGGGGCTACTAGCACAGATACGCAGTATTTT,CASSTSGATSTDTQYF
-,few,TRBV20-1,TRBJ2-7,TGCAGTGCGCAACAGGGTACGAACGAGCAGTACTTC,CSAQQGTNEQYF
-,-,TRBV7-2,TRBJ1-5,TGTGCCAGCAGCCCGAGGACAGCTCAGCCCCAGCATTTT,CASSPRTAQPQHF
-,-,TRBV24-1,TRBJ1-2,TGTGCCACCAGTGATTCCGCCCAGTCTTATGGCTACACCTTC,CATSDSAQSYGYTF
-,-,TRBV11-3,TRBJ2-1,TGTGCCAGCAGCTTAGACGTGGGCAGTGAGCAGTTCTTC,CASSLDVGSEQFF
-,many,TRBV11-2,TRBJ2-1,TGTGCCAGCAGCTCCCCGATGGGCAGGTACAATGAGCAGTTCTTC,CASSSPMGRYNEQFF
-,-,TRBV21-1,TRBJ2-1,TGTGCCAGCAGCAAGGATACCGGGGACAGGGGAAACAATGAGCAGTTCTTC,CASSKDTGDRGNNEQFF
-,-,TRBV4-1,TRBJ1-2,TGCGCCAGCAGCCAAGGTCTGCAGGGAAGTGGCTACACCTTC,CASSQGLQGSGYTF
-,-,TRBV5-1,TRBJ2-6,TGCGCCAGCAGCTTGGACTGGGCTGGGGCCAACGTCCTGACTTTC,CASSLDWAGANVLTF
-,once,TRBV28,TRBJ1-6,TGTGCCAGCATTTTACACGGAAACTCCTATAATTCACCCCTCCACTTT,CASILHGNSYNSPLHF
-,few,TRBV12-3/TRBV12-4,TRBJ2-1,TGTGCCAGCAGTTTGGTTTTGTGGGCTGAGCAGTTCTTC,CASSLVLWAEQFF